The 25 T cell receptor beta chains presented below share a single source sample, sequenced in a study of regulatory T cells in long-lasting Graves disease. Time point defined: newly diagnosed GD, antithyroid drugs for less than 3 months. After RNA was extracted from PBMCs, the TCR library was made from it. Construction of the TCR beta libraries employed iRepertoire HTBI primers in conjunction with Arm-PCR of CDR3 regions. TCRdb recomputed calls from the multiplex PCR reads with MiXCR, one row per CDR3 protein. Counted here are around 500,000 distinct CDR3 sequences, about 12% occurring once; the ten biggest clones make up 8.9%. This sample was shared with a second study, whose subject was T cells in Graves' hyperthyroidism and ophthalmopathy.

The sequenced sample was peripheral blood mononuclear cells (PBMCs), obtained at new diagnosis, from a patient treated with antithyroid drugs. The receptors stem from a woman aged 25 to 39 with Graves disease.

The gene calls are TRBV25-1 and TRBJ2-6; D might be TRBD1 (6 bases). CDR3 length: 15 residues. The germline gives CDR1 MGHDK, CDR2 SYGVNS. The V end was cut by 3 bases, the J end by 3 bases, with 9 bases between. DNA of the CDR3: TGTGCCAGCAGTGATCAGGGGAGTGGGGCCAACGTCCTGACTTTC. It translates to CASSDQGSGANVLTF.

The chain is built from TRBV6-2 or TRBV6-3 and TRBJ2-3; either TRBD1 or TRBD2 may fit D (5 bases each). V was pared by 9 bases and J by 4 bases, with 23 bases between. Germline-derived CDR1 and CDR2 are MNHEY and SVGEGT. The CDR3 loop spans 16 amino acids. Here the CDR3 DNA reads TGTGCCAGTATGGAGACTTGGGGGAGATTTGCAGATACGCAGTATTTT. This codes for CASMETWGRFADTQYF.

This clonotype was observed at least ten times. The V gene is TRBV7-3, the J gene TRBJ2-1; D is unclear. The V gene lost 3 bases and the J gene lost 9 bases, with 12 bases spanning the gap. Germline V gives CDR1 SGHTA, CDR2 FQGTGA. The CDR3 runs to 13 residues. This CDR3 reads CASSLTAHGEQFF. CDR3 nucleotide sequence: TGTGCCAGCAGCTTGACCGCCCACGGTGAGCAGTTCTTC.

This clonotype occurred many times. The CDR3 loop is CASRIGGPNTEAFF. The CDR3 region has the DNA TGTGCCAGTCGTATAGGTGGTCCGAACACTGAAGCTTTCTTT. V is TRBV11-2 and J is TRBJ1-1; D remains unclear. From germline, CDR1 is SGHAT and CDR2 FQNNGV. The CDR3 contains 14 residues. V was trimmed by 9 bases and J by 1 base, leaving 15 bases between them.

A few counts support this clonotype. This rearrangement joins TRBV4-1 to TRBJ2-7; maybe TRBD2 (6 bases). The CDR3 is made up of 15 amino acids. Germline loops: CDR1 MGHRA, CDR2 YSYEKL. V was pared by 1 base and J by 3 bases, with 13 bases between. CDR3 nucleotide sequence: TGCGCCAGCAGCCAAGCCTCGGGACTCCTCTACGAGCAGTACTTC. This translates into CASSQASGLLYEQYF.

In regard to this clonotype: It is likely a read error, because the conserved phenylalanine at the end of the CDR3 is missing. V gene TRBV11-2 combines with J gene TRBJ2-5, with D uncertain. The CDR3 consists of 14 residues. From germline, CDR1 is SGHAT and CDR2 FQNNGV. Trimming took off 1 base at V and 2 bases at J, with 8 bases between the two ends. CDR3 in DNA: TGTGCCAGCAGCTTAGTAACGGATCAAGAGACCCAGTACCTC. Translated: CASSLVTDQETQYL.

This clonotype was recorded many times. The chain joins TRBV16 to TRBJ1-1; D is unclear. Germline values: CDR1 KGHSY, CDR2 FQNENV. Trimming took off 5 bases at V and 5 bases at J, with 12 bases between the two ends. The CDR3 covers 13 residues. CDR3 loop: CASSVESLTEAFF. In DNA form, the CDR3 reads TGTGCCAGCAGCGTAGAGAGTCTGACTGAAGCTTTCTTT. Variable domain in full (rest from reference TRBV16 and TRBJ1-1): GEEVAQTPKHLVRGEGQKAKLYCAPIKGHSYVFWYQQVLKNEFKFLISFQNENVFDETGMPKERFSAKCLPNSPCSLEIQATKLEDSAVYFCASSVESLTEAFFGQGTRLTVV.

This clonotype has ten or more counts. This chain uses TRBV28 with TRBJ1-2; D uncertain. Trimming cost V 3 bases and J 8 bases, with 10 bases left between them. The CDR3 loop spans 12 amino acids. Germline CDR1 is MDHEN and CDR2 is SYDVKM. For the CDR3, the DNA is TGTGCCAGCAGTTTGAGCCCGGGAGGCTACACCTTC. Protein sequence: CASSLSPGGYTF.

In its sample, this clonotype was seen many times. This sequence joins TRBV10-1 and TRBJ2-3; 13 bases are a match to TRBD2. The length of the CDR3 is 15 residues. Germline trimming cut 6 bases from V and 6 bases from J; bases unmatched to any gene: 6. Germline CDR1 WNHNN, CDR2 SYGVQD (reference sequence). The CDR3 nucleotides are TGCGCCAGCAGCCAAGGACTAGCGGGAGCTGATACGCAGTATTTT. Translating gives CASSQGLAGADTQYF.

This clonotype was counted ten times or more. The chain links TRBV28 to TRBJ2-3; perhaps TRBD2 as D (7 bases). The CDR3 covers 15 residues. Germline CDR1 reads MDHEN; CDR2 reads SYDVKM. The V and J ends lost 3 bases and 3 bases respectively, with 13 bases between them. CDR3 in amino acids: CASSLEEGGTDTQYF. The CDR3 region has the DNA TGTGCCAGCAGTTTGGAAGAGGGGGGGACAGATACGCAGTATTTT.

This clonotype has a handful of counts. This may be a read error, as it is one base from a much larger clone. The conserved closing phenylalanine or tryptophan is absent in this CDR3, likely reflecting a read error. V gene TRBV11-2 combines with J gene TRBJ1-1; D gene unclear. Germline V gives CDR1 SGHAT, CDR2 FQNNGV. Trimming took off 5 bases at V and 11 bases at J, with 12 bases between the two ends. The CDR3 loop spans 11 amino acids. The CDR3 DNA is TGTGCCAGCAGCGGGAAAGTCAGGGCTTTCGTT. As protein: CASSGKVRAFV.

This clonotype was detected a few times. V and J are TRBV9 and TRBJ2-7; 7 nucleotides align to TRBD2. Germline CDR1 SGDLS, CDR2 YYNGEE. The CDR3 has 15 residues. The ends lost 0 bases at V and 6 bases at J; junction bases unmatched: 9. This CDR3 reads CASSVGSGAGAEQYF. The CDR3 DNA reads TGTGCCAGCAGCGTAGGGTCTGGGGCGGGAGCCGAGCAGTACTTC.

This clonotype was picked up many times. The chain is built from TRBV6-5 and TRBJ2-7; D perhaps matches TRBD1 (5 bases). Trimming shortened V by 2 bases and J by 6 bases, and 17 bases separated the two germline ends. Germline CDR1 and CDR2: MNHEY and SVGAGI. CDR3 length: 15 amino acids. The CDR3 reads CASSYRAGRKGEQYF. CDR3 nucleotides: TGTGCCAGCAGTTACCGGGCAGGGCGGAAAGGCGAGCAGTACTTC.

This clonotype showed up just a few times. The V call is TRBV10-3, the J call TRBJ2-5, with D uncertain. Per the germline V gene, CDR1 is ENHRY and CDR2 is SYGVKD. Trimming left V 4 bases short and J 5 bases short, with 11 bases between. This CDR3 region has 13 residues. The CDR3 DNA reads TGTGCCATCAGTGGCCCAGGTCTTGAGACCCAGTACTTC. It is translated as CAISGPGLETQYF.

This clonotype was counted ten times or more. The gene calls are TRBV28 and TRBJ2-7; D is perhaps TRBD1 (7 bases). The CDR3 is 14 amino acids. Trimming shortened V by 6 bases and J by 5 bases, and 17 bases separated the two germline ends. Per the germline V gene, CDR1 is MDHEN and CDR2 is SYDVKM. This CDR3 reads CASRSRGTANEQYF. Here the CDR3 DNA reads TGTGCCAGCAGGAGCCGCGGGACAGCGAACGAGCAGTACTTC.

There are many counts of this clonotype. DNA of the CDR3: TGTGCCAGCAGTTACGTCAGATGGGTACCTAACTATGGCTACACCTTC. Translating gives CASSYVRWVPNYGYTF. The rearrangement uses TRBV6-5 and TRBJ1-2; D ambiguous. This CDR3 is 16 amino acids long. The germline CDR1 and CDR2 sequences are MNHEY and SVGAGI. The V end was cut by 2 bases, the J end by 0 bases, with 13 bases between.

In this sample, this clonotype turned up many times. The chain is built from TRBV7-2 and TRBJ2-2; perhaps TRBD1 as D (5 bases). The germline V gene has CDR1 SGHTA and CDR2 FQGNSA. V lost 5 bases and J 4 bases, leaving 17 bases between the germline ends. The CDR3 sequence is 16 residues long. The CDR3, as DNA: TGTGCCAGCAGCCCCTCGGGCAGGGTGGGCACCGGGGAGCTGTTTTTT. It yields the protein CASSPSGRVGTGELFF.

The rearrangement uses TRBV4-2 and TRBJ2-3; D is ambiguous. V was cut by 0 bases and J by 9 bases, with 10 bases left in between. The CDR3 extends over 13 amino acids. Germline assignment: CDR1 LGHNA and CDR2 YNFKEQ. CDR3 region: CASSQDKSPTQYF. CDR3 nucleotide sequence: TGTGCCAGCAGCCAAGATAAGTCTCCGACGCAGTATTTT.

This clonotype has ten or more counts. V usage is TRBV20-1 and J usage is TRBJ1-5; TRBD1 agrees at 7 bases. V was pared by 6 bases and J by 6 bases, with 11 bases of the junction left unmatched. CDR1 is DFQATT, CDR2 SNEGSKA, per germline (reference sequence). The CDR3 has 14 residues. CDR3 DNA: TGCAGTGCCCCGACAGGGCTCGTCGGTCAGCCCCAGCATTTT. It yields the protein CSAPTGLVGQPQHF.

This clonotype was counted at least ten times. This sequence joins TRBV9 and TRBJ2-1, with 8 bases matching TRBD2. J was trimmed by 6 bases and V by 0 bases; bases with no gene match: 8. This CDR3 contains 16 residues. Germline V gene data show CDR1 as SGDLS and CDR2 as YYNGEE. CDR3: CASSVESGSLGNEQFF. The CDR3 DNA reads as TGTGCCAGCAGCGTAGAAAGCGGGAGTTTAGGCAATGAGCAGTTCTTC.

The sample holds many counts of this clonotype. The V call is TRBV7-9, the J call TRBJ2-7, with D perhaps matching TRBD1 (5 bases). Germline V gives CDR1 SEHNR, CDR2 FQNEAQ (reference sequence). CDR3 length equals 15 residues. V lost 5 bases, J lost 4 bases, and 18 bases lay in between. CDR3 DNA sequence: TGTGCCAGCAGCCTCATCGGCCAGGGTGGGTACGAGCAGTACTTC. It translates to CASSLIGQGGYEQYF.

This chain uses TRBV13 with TRBJ2-2, with D perhaps TRBD1 (6 bases). The CDR3 totals 15 residues. Germline V gene lookup returns CDR1 PRHDT and CDR2 FYEKMQ (reference sequence). The V and J ends lost 5 bases and 5 bases respectively, with 15 bases between them. The CDR3 DNA reads TGTGCCAGCAGCACGGACAGTATTCGGACCGGGGAGCTGTTTTTT. Encoded protein: CASSTDSIRTGELFF.

V gene TRBV5-6 combines with J gene TRBJ2-4, with D hard to call. The germline V and J ends were trimmed by 5 bases and 0 bases, with 15 bases remaining between them. The CDR3 length is 16 residues. Germline CDR1 SGHDT, CDR2 YYEEEE. CDR3 region: CASSLLGIEAKNIQYF. The DNA of the CDR3 is TGTGCCAGCAGTTTATTGGGGATCGAAGCCAAAAACATTCAGTACTTC.

This clonotype was observed many times. The rearrangement joins TRBV2 to TRBJ1-5; unclear D gene. Trimming removed 4 bases from V and 8 bases from J, with 9 bases in between. Germline assignment: CDR1 SNHLY and CDR2 FYNNEI. The CDR3 runs 12 residues. The CDR3 spells CASSVAVEPQHF. CDR3 DNA: TGTGCCAGCAGTGTGGCCGTGGAGCCCCAGCATTTT. Full variable domain (outside the CDR3, taken from reference TRBV2 and TRBJ1-5): EPEVTQTPSHQVTQMGQEVILRCVPISNHLYFYWYRQILGQKVEFLVSFYNNEISEKSEIFDDQFSVERPDGSNFTLKIRSTKLEDSAMYFCASSVAVEPQHFGDGTRLSIL.

This clonotype was seen many times. The V gene is TRBV11-2, the J gene TRBJ1-5, with D unresolved. The CDR3 runs to 15 residues. Deletions cut 5 bases from V and 2 bases from J, with 13 bases between. Germline CDR1 SGHAT, CDR2 FQNNGV. The CDR3 protein is CASSEGPGGNQPQHF. Here the CDR3 DNA reads TGTGCCAGCAGCGAGGGCCCTGGGGGCAATCAGCCCCAGCATTTT.